Presented here are 17 T cell receptor beta chains from one specimen sequenced in a study of blood T cell repertoires in COVID-19. The method was immunoSEQ multiplex PCR; TCRdb's version includes in-frame clones alone and lacks a portion of them. The table has about 210,000 clones, 84% seen once; the top ten hold 6% to 8.5%. Sequencing used peripheral blood. These receptors all come from a woman in her fifties or sixties with active or convalescent COVID-19.

The chain couples TRBV27 to TRBJ2-1; 12 bases map to TRBD2. Losses at the gene ends were 6 bases for V and 4 bases for J; bases not matched to a gene: 7. The CDR3 consists of 16 residues. CDR1 and CDR2 (germline): MNHEY, SMNVEV (reference sequence). CDR3 region: CASSLAGGPGYNEQFF. The CDR3, as DNA: TGTGCCAGCAGCCTAGCGGGAGGGCCCGGTTACAATGAGCAGTTCTTC.

The chain links TRBV5-6 to TRBJ1-1; 8 bases agree with TRBD1. The CDR3 spans 16 residues. The V and J ends lost 1 base and 6 bases, in that order; junction bases with no gene match: 11. In germline, CDR1 is SGHDT, CDR2 YYEEEE. CDR3 DNA: TGTGCCAGCAGCTTGATTCCAGGACAGGGTTCCCCTGAAGCTTTCTTT. Its translation: CASSLIPGQGSPEAFF.

This clone was recorded a few times. This rearrangement joins TRBV3-1 (or the pseudogene TRBV3-2) to TRBJ1-2; 8 bases agree with TRBD1. Germline CDR1 and CDR2: LGHDT and YNNKEL (reference sequence). The CDR3 is 15 residues long. V shed 1 base, J shed 8 bases, and the junction held 9 bases outside the gene matches. The CDR3 is CASSQGVAGTGGYTF. CDR3 in DNA: TGTGCCAGCAGCCAAGGAGTTGCAGGGACAGGAGGCTACACCTTC.

The rearrangement links TRBV6-5 to TRBJ1-2, with unresolved D. Trimming took 0 bases from V and 6 from J, leaving 11 bases between them. This CDR3 region has 14 residues. Germline CDR1 MNHEY, CDR2 SVGAGI. The CDR3 sequence: CASSYSPSWHGYTF. The CDR3 bases are TGTGCCAGCAGTTACTCCCCCAGTTGGCATGGCTACACCTTC.

The V and J genes are TRBV29-1 and TRBJ1-2; D possibly corresponds to TRBD1 (5 bases). V was shortened by 3 bases and J by 4 bases, with 15 bases between the two germline ends. Germline V gene lookup returns CDR1 SQVTM and CDR2 ANQGSEA. The CDR3 covers 14 residues. The CDR3 DNA follows: TGCAGCGTTGATATGGGTCAGGGTCTCTATGGCTACACCTTC. Translated, it gives CSVDMGQGLYGYTF.

The chain links TRBV15 to TRBJ2-5; D uncertain. In germline, CDR1 is LNHNV, CDR2 YYDKDF (reference sequence). The CDR3 contains 15 residues. V was shortened by 0 bases and J by 1 base, with 9 bases between the two germline ends. The CDR3 reads CATSRDLTRQETQYF. The CDR3 DNA reads as TGTGCCACCAGCAGAGATCTGACTCGCCAAGAGACCCAGTACTTC.

This chain links TRBV5-5 with TRBJ2-2; TRBD1 agrees at 10 bases. The CDR3 length is 16 residues. V shed 3 bases and J 3 bases; nucleotides not matched to a gene: 5. The V gene's germline CDR1 is SGHKS and CDR2 YYEKEE (reference sequence). CDR3 region: CASSSRQGADTGELFF. CDR3 in DNA: TGTGCCAGCAGCTCCCGACAGGGGGCGGACACCGGGGAGCTGTTTTTT. Full variable domain (outside the CDR3, taken from reference TRBV5-5 and TRBJ2-2): DAGVTQSPTHLIKTRGQQVTLRCSPISGHKSVSWYQQVLGQGPQFIFQYYEKEERGRGNFPDRFSARQFPNYSSELNVNALLLGDSALYLCASSSRQGADTGELFFGEGSRLTVL.

This clone was counted a few times. The gene calls are TRBV7-9 and TRBJ2-7; a weak D match, TRBD2 (5 bases). The V end was cut by 5 bases, the J end by 6 bases, with 14 bases between. Germline V CDR1 and CDR2: SEHNR, FQNEAQ (reference sequence). The length of the CDR3 is 13 residues. The CDR3 here is CASSPSPGREQYF. The CDR3 DNA is TGTGCCAGCAGCCCTAGCCCAGGACGCGAGCAGTACTTC. Full variable domain (missing parts from reference TRBV7-9 and TRBJ2-7): DTGVSQNPRHKITKRGQNVTFRCDPISEHNRLYWYRQTLGQGPEFLTYFQNEAQLEKSRLLSDRFSAERPKGSFSTLEIQRTEQGDSAMYLCASSPSPGREQYFGPGTRLTVT.

The chain has TRBV5-1 and TRBJ1-6; 12 nucleotides agree with TRBD1. The CDR3 extends over 18 amino acids. The V and J ends lost 4 bases and 7 bases, in that order; junction bases with no gene match: 12. Germline-derived CDR1 and CDR2 are SGHRS and YFSETQ. The CDR3: CASSRPSGTGGENSPLHF. CDR3 DNA: TGCGCCAGCAGCCGACCCTCCGGGACAGGGGGCGAGAATTCACCCCTCCACTTT.

This CDR3 is CASSPWTGANIVDEQFF. In DNA form, the CDR3 reads TGTGCCAGCAGCCCCTGGACAGGGGCTAACATAGTCGATGAGCAGTTCTTC. The chain uses TRBV11-2 and TRBJ2-1, with 9 bases identical to TRBD1. The germline gives CDR1 SGHAT, CDR2 FQNNGV. Trimming removed 5 bases from V and 8 bases from J; junction bases left unmatched: 16. The CDR3 spans 17 residues.

The chain carries TRBV21-1 and TRBJ2-2; TRBD1 is taken as the D call from the table, unchecked against the DNA. TRBV21-1 is reported as a pseudogene. This CDR3 comprises 16 residues. The CDR3: CASSKHRDKNTGELFF. The CDR3 coding sequence is TGTGCCAGCAGCAAACACCGGGACAAGAACACCGGGGAGCTGTTTTTT.

The chain combines TRBV7-8 with TRBJ1-2; 10 bases match TRBD1. J was trimmed by 5 bases and V by 5 bases; bases with no gene match: 2. From germline, CDR1 is SGHVS and CDR2 FQNEAQ. CDR3 size: 13 residues. The DNA for the CDR3 is TGTGCCAGCAGCACGGGACAGGGGTATGGCTACACCTTC. Its protein is CASSTGQGYGYTF.

Comment on this clone: One junction end disagrees with the germline gene, perhaps due to a read error. The J gene is TRBJ1-5, the V gene TRBV3-1 (or the pseudogene TRBV3-2), with unresolved D. The germline V gene encodes CDR1 LGHDT and CDR2 YNNKEL (reference sequence). The CDR3 length is 15 residues. As DNA, the CDR3 is TGTGCCAGCAGCCAAGAGGCGGGGAAGCCAAAAACTCTGTATTTT. Encoded protein: CASSQEAGKPKTLYF.

This clone was observed a few times. The genes are TRBV6-1 and TRBJ1-3; D gene unclear. This CDR3 region has 15 residues. Trimming shortened V by 3 bases and J by 0 bases, and 9 bases separated the two germline ends. Germline V gives CDR1 MNHNS, CDR2 SASEGT. The CDR3 sequence: CASSDAGLSGNTIYF. As DNA, the CDR3 is TGTGCCAGCAGTGACGCAGGTCTCTCTGGAAACACCATATATTTT.

This rearrangement joins TRBV29-1 to TRBJ2-4; 7 nucleotides match TRBD1. The CDR3 has 14 residues. In germline, CDR1 is SQVTM, CDR2 ANQGSEA. After removal of 2 bases from V and 3 bases from J, the junction contained 4 bases not matched to a gene. The CDR3 loop is CSVEKGAGKNIQYF. CDR3 nucleotide sequence: TGCAGCGTTGAAAAGGGGGCGGGCAAAAACATTCAGTACTTC.

As to this clone: A read error may produce the germline difference seen at one junction end. The chain employs TRBV5-1 and TRBJ1-2; D may be TRBD1 (5 bases). The CDR3 loop spans 13 amino acids. Per germline, CDR1 SGHRS and CDR2 YFSETQ. The CDR3, as DNA: TGCGCCCGCAGCTTGATAGGGGCGGGGGGCTACACCTTC. It specifies CARSLIGAGGYTF. The whole variable domain, filled in from reference TRBV5-1 and TRBJ1-2, reads KAGVTQTPRYLIKTRGQQVTLSCSPISGHRSVSWYQQTPGQGLQFLFEYFSETQRNKGNFPGRFSGRQFSNSRSEMNVSTLELGDSALYLCARSLIGAGGYTFGSGTRLTVV.

This chain links TRBV6-5 with TRBJ2-2; D might be TRBD1 (6 bases). CDR1 is MNHEY and CDR2 is SVGAGI in the germline V gene. The V end was cut by 7 bases, the J end by 3 bases, with 15 bases between. The CDR3 is 15 residues long. As DNA, the CDR3 is TGTGCCAGCACGACACAGGGATGGGACACCGGGGAGCTGTTTTTT. It encodes CASTTQGWDTGELFF.